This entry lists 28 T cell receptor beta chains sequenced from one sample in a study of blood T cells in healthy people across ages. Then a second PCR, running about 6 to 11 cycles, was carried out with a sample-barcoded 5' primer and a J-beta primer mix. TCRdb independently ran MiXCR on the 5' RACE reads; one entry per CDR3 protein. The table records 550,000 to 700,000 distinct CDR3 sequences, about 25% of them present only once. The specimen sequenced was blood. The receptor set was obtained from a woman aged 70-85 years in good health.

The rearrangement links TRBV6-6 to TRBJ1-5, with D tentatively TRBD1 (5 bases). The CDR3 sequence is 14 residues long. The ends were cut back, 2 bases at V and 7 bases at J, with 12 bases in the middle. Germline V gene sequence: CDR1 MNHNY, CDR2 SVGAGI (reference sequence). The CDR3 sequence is CASSYQGDDQPQHF. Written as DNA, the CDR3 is TGTGCCAGCAGTTACCAAGGGGATGACCAGCCCCAGCATTTT.

CDR3 residues: CASSLTGGASYNEQFF. CDR3 nucleotide sequence: TGCGCCAGCAGCCTAACAGGGGGCGCCTCCTACAATGAGCAGTTCTTC. The chain couples TRBV5-1 to TRBJ2-1; 9 positions agree with TRBD1. The CDR3 is 16 residues long. Looked up from germline, CDR1 is SGHRS and CDR2 is YFSETQ. J lost 0 bases, V lost 4 bases, and 5 bases had no gene match.

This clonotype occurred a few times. CDR3 bases: TGTGCCAGCAGTTCAGGGGTCTATGGCTACACCTTC. Translation gives CASSSGVYGYTF. V is TRBV2 and J is TRBJ1-2, with D perhaps TRBD1 (6 bases). Trimming pared 5 bases from V and 4 bases from J, leaving 8 bases between. This CDR3 is 12 amino acids long. The germline V gene encodes CDR1 SNHLY and CDR2 FYNNEI.

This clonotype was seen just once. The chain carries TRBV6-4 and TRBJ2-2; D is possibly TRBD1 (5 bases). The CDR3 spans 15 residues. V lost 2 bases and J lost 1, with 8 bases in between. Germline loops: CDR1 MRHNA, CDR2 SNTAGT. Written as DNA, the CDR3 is TGTGCCAGCAGTGACCAGGGCGGGAACACCGGGGAGCTGTTTTTT. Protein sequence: CASSDQGGNTGELFF.

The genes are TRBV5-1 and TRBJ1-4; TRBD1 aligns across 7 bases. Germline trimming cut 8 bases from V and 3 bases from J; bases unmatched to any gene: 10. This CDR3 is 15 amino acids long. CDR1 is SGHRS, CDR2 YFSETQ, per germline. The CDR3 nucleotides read TGCGCCAGTTATACAGGGGATCGCTCTAATGAAAAACTGTTTTTT. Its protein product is CASYTGDRSNEKLFF.

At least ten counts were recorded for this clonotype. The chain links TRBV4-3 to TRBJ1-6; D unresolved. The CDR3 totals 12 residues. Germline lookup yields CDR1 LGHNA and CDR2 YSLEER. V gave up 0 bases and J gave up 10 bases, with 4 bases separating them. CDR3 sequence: CASSQDASPLHF. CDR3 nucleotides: TGCGCCAGCAGCCAAGACGCATCACCCCTCCACTTT.

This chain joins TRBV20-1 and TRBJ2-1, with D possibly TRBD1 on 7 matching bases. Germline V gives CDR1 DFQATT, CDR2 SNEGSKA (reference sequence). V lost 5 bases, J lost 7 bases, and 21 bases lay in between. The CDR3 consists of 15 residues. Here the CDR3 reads CSAPPGDRVGNEQFF. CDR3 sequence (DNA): TGCAGTGCTCCTCCGGGAGACAGGGTTGGAAATGAGCAGTTCTTC.

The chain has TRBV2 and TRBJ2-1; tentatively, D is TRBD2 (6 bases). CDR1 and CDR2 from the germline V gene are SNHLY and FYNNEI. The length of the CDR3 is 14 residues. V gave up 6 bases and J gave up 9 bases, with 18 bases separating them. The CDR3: CASRGGGNIGEQFF. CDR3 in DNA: TGTGCCAGCAGAGGTGGGGGGAATATCGGTGAGCAGTTCTTC. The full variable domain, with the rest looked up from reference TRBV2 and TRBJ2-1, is EPEVTQTPSHQVTQMGQEVILRCVPISNHLYFYWYRQILGQKVEFLVSFYNNEISEKSEIFDDQFSVERPDGSNFTLKIRSTKLEDSAMYFCASRGGGNIGEQFFGPGTRLTVL.

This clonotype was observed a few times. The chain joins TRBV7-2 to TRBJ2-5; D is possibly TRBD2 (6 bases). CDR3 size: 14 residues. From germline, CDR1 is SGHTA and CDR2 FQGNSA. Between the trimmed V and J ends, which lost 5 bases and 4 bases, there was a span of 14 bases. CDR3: CASSTGSTRETQYF. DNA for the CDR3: TGTGCCAGCAGCACCGGCTCGACTAGAGAGACCCAGTACTTC.

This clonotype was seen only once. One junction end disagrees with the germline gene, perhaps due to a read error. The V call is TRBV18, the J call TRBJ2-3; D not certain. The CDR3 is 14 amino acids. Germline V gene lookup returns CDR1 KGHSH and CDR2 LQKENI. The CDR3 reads CASSPPGRKDTRYF. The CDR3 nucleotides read TGTGCCAGCTCACCACCGGGCCGCAAGGATACGCGGTATTTT.

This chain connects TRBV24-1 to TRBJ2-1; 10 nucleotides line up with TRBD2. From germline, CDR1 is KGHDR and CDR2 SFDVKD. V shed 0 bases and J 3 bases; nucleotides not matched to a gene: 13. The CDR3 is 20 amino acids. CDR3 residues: CATSDLSSGSASGSYNEQFF. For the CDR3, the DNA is TGTGCCACCAGTGATTTGTCTAGCGGGAGTGCCAGCGGCAGCTACAATGAGCAGTTCTTC.

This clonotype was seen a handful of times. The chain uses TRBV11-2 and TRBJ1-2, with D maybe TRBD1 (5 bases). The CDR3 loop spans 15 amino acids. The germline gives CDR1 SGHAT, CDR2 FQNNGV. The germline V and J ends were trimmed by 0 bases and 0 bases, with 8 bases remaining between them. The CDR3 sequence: CASSLEGATNYGYTF. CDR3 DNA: TGTGCCAGCAGCTTAGAAGGGGCGACTAACTATGGCTACACCTTC.

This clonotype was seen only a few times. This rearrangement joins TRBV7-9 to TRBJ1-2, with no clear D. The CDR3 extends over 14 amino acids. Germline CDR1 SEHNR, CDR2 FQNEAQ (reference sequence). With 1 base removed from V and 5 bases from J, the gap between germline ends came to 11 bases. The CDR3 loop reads CASSLGVPSYGYTF. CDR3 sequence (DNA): TGTGCCAGCAGCTTAGGGGTTCCGAGTTATGGCTACACCTTC. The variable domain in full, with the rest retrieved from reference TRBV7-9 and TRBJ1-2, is DTGVSQNPRHKITKRGQNVTFRCDPISEHNRLYWYRQTLGQGPEFLTYFQNEAQLEKSRLLSDRFSAERPKGSFSTLEIQRTEQGDSAMYLCASSLGVPSYGYTFGSGTRLTVV.

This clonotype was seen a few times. CDR3 bases: TGTGCCAGCAGCTTAACCGGACAGGGAGACATATATTTT. Translated: CASSLTGQGDIYF. V is TRBV9 and J is TRBJ1-3; 8 bases match TRBD1. Unmatched junction bases numbered 9, after V lost 4 bases and J lost 12 bases. Germline values: CDR1 SGDLS, CDR2 YYNGEE. The CDR3 has 13 amino acids. The full variable domain, in which reference TRBV9 and TRBJ1-3 provide the parts outside the CDR3, is DSGVTQTPKHLITATGQRVTLRCSPRSGDLSVYWYQQSLDQGLQFLIQYYNGEERAKGNILERFSAQQFPDLHSELNLSSLELGDSALYFCASSLTGQGDIYFGEGSWLTVV.

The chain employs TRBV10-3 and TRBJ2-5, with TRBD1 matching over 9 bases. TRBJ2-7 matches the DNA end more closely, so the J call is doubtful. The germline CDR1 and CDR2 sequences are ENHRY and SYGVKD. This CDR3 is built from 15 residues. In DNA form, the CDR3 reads TGTGCCATCAGTGAGGCGACAGGGGGGGCCTACGAGCAGTACTTC. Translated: CAISEATGGAYEQYF.

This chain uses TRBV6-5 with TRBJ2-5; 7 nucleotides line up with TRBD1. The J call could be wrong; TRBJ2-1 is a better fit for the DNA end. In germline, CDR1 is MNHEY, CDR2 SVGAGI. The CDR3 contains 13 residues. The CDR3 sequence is CAGKQTGVNEQFF. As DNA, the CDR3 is TGTGCCGGCAAACAAACAGGGGTCAATGAGCAGTTCTTC.

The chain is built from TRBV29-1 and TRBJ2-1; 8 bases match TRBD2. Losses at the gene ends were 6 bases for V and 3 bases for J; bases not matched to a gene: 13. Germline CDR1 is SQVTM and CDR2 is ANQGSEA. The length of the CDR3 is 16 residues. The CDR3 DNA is TGCAGCGTCCTCCCGGTCGGGCGGGGGGTCTACAATGAGCAGTTCTTC. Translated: CSVLPVGRGVYNEQFF.

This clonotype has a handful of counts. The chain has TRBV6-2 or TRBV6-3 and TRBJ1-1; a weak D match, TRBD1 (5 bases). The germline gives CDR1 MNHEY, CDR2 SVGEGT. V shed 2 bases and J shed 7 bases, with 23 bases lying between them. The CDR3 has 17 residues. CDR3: CASSYTPGTAENNEAFF. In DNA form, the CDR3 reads TGTGCCAGCAGTTACACCCCAGGGACCGCAGAAAATAATGAAGCTTTCTTT.

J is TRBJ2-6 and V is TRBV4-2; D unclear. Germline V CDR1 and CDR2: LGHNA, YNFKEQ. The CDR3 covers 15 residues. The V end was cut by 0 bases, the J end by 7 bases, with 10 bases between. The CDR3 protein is CASSQDLAGANVLTF. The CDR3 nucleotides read TGTGCCAGCAGCCAAGATCTGGCCGGAGCCAACGTCCTGACTTTC.

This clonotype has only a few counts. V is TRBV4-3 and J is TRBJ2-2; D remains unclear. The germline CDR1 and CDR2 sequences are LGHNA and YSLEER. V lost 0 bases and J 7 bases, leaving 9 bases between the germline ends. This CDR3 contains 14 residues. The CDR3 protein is CASSQEESGGELFF. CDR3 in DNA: TGCGCCAGCAGCCAAGAAGAGTCCGGCGGGGAGCTGTTTTTT.

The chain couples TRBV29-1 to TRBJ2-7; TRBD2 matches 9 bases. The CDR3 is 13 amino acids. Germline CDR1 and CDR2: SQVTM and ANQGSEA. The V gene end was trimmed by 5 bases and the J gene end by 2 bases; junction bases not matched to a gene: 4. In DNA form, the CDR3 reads TGCAGCGTTCGGGCGGGAGGGACCTACGAGCAGTACTTC. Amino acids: CSVRAGGTYEQYF.

The CDR3 here is CASSLEQGGAVSYEQYF. The DNA of the CDR3 is TGCGCCAGCAGCTTGGAGCAGGGTGGTGCGGTGTCCTACGAGCAGTACTTC. The rearrangement uses TRBV5-1 and TRBJ2-7; a possible D gene is TRBD1 (5 bases). The CDR3 length is 17 residues. V was cut by 0 bases and J by 1 base, with 17 bases left in between. Germline V gene data show CDR1 as SGHRS and CDR2 as YFSETQ. Complete variable domain (other parts from reference TRBV5-1 and TRBJ2-7): KAGVTQTPRYLIKTRGQQVTLSCSPISGHRSVSWYQQTPGQGLQFLFEYFSETQRNKGNFPGRFSGRQFSNSRSEMNVSTLELGDSALYLCASSLEQGGAVSYEQYFGPGTRLTVT.

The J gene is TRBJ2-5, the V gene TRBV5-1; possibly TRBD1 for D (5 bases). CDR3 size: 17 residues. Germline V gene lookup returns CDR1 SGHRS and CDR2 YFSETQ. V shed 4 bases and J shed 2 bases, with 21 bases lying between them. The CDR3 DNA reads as TGCGCCAGCAGCCGTTCCCTAGGGGATTCCCCACAAGAGACCCAGTACTTC. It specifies CASSRSLGDSPQETQYF.

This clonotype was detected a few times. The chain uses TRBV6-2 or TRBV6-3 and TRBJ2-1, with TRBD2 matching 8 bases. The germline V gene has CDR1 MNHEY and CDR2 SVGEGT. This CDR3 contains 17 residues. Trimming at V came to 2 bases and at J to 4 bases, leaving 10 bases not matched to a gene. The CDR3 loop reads CASSYLSAGALYNEQFF. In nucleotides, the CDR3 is TGTGCCAGCAGTTACCTCTCAGCGGGGGCCCTTTACAATGAGCAGTTCTTC.

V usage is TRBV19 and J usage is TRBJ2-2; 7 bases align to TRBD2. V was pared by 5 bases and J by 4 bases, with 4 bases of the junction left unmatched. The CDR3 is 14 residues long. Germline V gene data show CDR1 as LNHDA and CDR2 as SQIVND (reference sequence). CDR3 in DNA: TGTGCCAGTAGTTATGGGGGGGGCACCGGGGAGCTGTTTTTT. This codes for CASSYGGGTGELFF. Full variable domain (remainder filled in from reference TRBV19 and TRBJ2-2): DGGITQSPKYLFRKEGQNVTLSCEQNLNHDAMYWYRQDPGQGLRLIYYSQIVNDFQKGDIAEGYSVSREKKESFPLTVTSAQKNPTAFYLCASSYGGGTGELFFGEGSRLTVL.

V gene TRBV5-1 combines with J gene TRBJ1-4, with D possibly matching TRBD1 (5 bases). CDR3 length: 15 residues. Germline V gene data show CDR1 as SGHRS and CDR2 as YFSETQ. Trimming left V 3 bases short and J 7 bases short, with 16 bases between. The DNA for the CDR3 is TGCGCCAGCAGCTCCTGGGGAGGGGCAAGTGAAAAACTGTTTTTT. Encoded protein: CASSSWGGASEKLFF.

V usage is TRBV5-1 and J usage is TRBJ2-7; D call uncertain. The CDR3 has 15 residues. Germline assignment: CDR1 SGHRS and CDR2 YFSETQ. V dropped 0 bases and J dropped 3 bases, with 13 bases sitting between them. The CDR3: CASSLEAGPYYEQYF. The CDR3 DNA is TGCGCCAGCAGCTTGGAGGCAGGTCCTTACTACGAGCAGTACTTC.

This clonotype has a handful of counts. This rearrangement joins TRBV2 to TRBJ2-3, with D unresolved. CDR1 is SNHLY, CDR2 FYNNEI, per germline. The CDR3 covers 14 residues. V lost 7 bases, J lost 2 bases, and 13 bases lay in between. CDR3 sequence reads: CASKEDLYTDTQYF. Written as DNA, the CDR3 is TGTGCCAGCAAAGAGGACCTATACACAGATACGCAGTATTTT.